These T cell receptor beta chains were read from a single sample in a study of blood T cell repertoires in COVID-19. Produced via immunoSEQ multiplex PCR; TCRdb's table is partial and in-frame only. The sample includes 150,000 or so clones, about 76% seen only once; the top ten take approximately 5.2%. The sequenced sample consisted of peripheral blood. The receptors were gathered from a woman between 70 and 85 years old with COVID-19, enrolled during active disease. Each CDR3 is given with its conserved first and last residue. Each record gives: V gene, D gene, J gene, CDR3 protein, CDR3 DNA. The D gene is left open where the match is weak.

TRBV28	-	TRBJ1-2	CASRPPATYGYTF	TGTGCCAGCAGACCCCCCGCTACCTATGGCTACACCTTC
TRBV7-2	TRBD2	TRBJ2-3	CASSLASGGDLDTQYF	TGTGCCAGCAGCTTAGCTAGCGGGGGGGATTTAGATACGCAGTATTTT
TRBV9	TRBD1	TRBJ1-2	CASSLGTGKTNYGYTF	TGTGCCAGCAGCCTCGGGACAGGGAAGACTAACTATGGCTACACCTTC
TRBV2	-	TRBJ1-1	CASSARQTLGTEAFF	TGTGCCAGCAGCGCCCGACAGACCCTTGGGACTGAAGCTTTCTTT
TRBV18	-	TRBJ2-5	CASSSSYQETQYF	TGTGCCAGCTCATCTTCGTACCAAGAGACCCAGTACTTC
TRBV28	-	TRBJ2-7	CASRSQDSYEQYF	TGTGCCAGCAGGAGCCAGGACTCCTACGAGCAGTACTTC
TRBV15	-	TRBJ1-2	CATSSNRDTNYGYTF	TGTGCCACCAGCAGTAACCGGGACACCAACTATGGCTACACCTTC
TRBV10-3	-	TRBJ1-1	CAISGGGSMNTEAFF	TGTGCCATCTCTGGGGGGGGATCGATGAACACTGAAGCTTTCTTT
TRBV5-1	TRBD1	TRBJ1-6	CASSLKGQGLDSPLHF	TGCGCCAGCAGCTTGAAAGGACAGGGGCTTGATTCACCCCTCCACTTT
TRBV5-6	-	TRBJ2-1	CASSLIRSNEQFF	TGTGCCAGCAGCTTAATCAGAAGTAATGAGCAGTTCTTC
TRBV4-1	-	TRBJ1-4	CASSQDRHRANEKLFF	TGCGCCAGCAGCCAAGATCGTCACAGGGCTAATGAAAAACTGTTTTTT
TRBV30	TRBD2	TRBJ2-7	CAWSLGSGGALGYEQYF	TGTGCCTGGAGTTTGGGTAGCGGGGGGGCCCTTGGGTACGAGCAGTACTTC